This passage covers 25 T cell receptor beta chains from one sample sequenced in a study of OX40 agonist ivuxolimab in advanced cancers. This table comes from immunoSEQ multiplex PCR, and its TCRdb copy is limited to in-frame clones, with some not included. The profile shows around 61,000 clones, roughly 84% of them singletons. The material sequenced was CD4+ or CD8+ T cells sorted from blood, taken in a trial of the OX40 agonist ivuxolimab. These receptors all stem from an adult with an advanced solid tumor such as melanoma, head and neck, liver or kidney cancer.

V gene TRBV11-3 combines with J gene TRBJ2-2; 11 bases agree with TRBD2. J was trimmed by 7 bases and V by 5 bases; bases with no gene match: 15. The CDR3 spans 18 residues. Germline V CDR1 and CDR2: SGHNT, YENEEA. CDR3 nucleotides: TGTGCCAGCAGCCTACAAACTAGCGGGAGAGTTCCCCACGGGGAGCTGTTTTTT. Its translation: CASSLQTSGRVPHGELFF. The full variable domain, in which reference TRBV11-3 and TRBJ2-2 provide the parts outside the CDR3, is EAGVVQSPRYKIIEKKQPVAFWCNPISGHNTLYWYLQNLGQGPELLIRYENEEAVDDSQLPKDRFSAERLKGVDSTLKIQPAELGDSAVYLCASSLQTSGRVPHGELFFGEGSRLTVL.

CDR3 sequence reads: CAISPGTAFDEQFF. The DNA of the CDR3 is TGTGCCATCAGTCCCGGGACAGCGTTCGATGAGCAGTTCTTC. The chain uses TRBV10-3 and TRBJ2-1; 7 positions match TRBD1. The CDR3 length is 14 residues. Germline CDR1 and CDR2: ENHRY and SYGVKD. Germline trimming cut 5 bases from V and 8 bases from J; bases unmatched to any gene: 9.

The chain links TRBV6-4 to TRBJ2-1; no reliable D call. This CDR3 is built from 15 residues. V dropped 5 bases and J dropped 0 bases, with 11 bases sitting between them. Looked up from germline, CDR1 is MRHNA and CDR2 is SNTAGT. CDR3 loop: CASSPEASSYNEQFF. CDR3 sequence (DNA): TGTGCCAGCAGTCCCGAGGCAAGCTCCTACAATGAGCAGTTCTTC.

The chain has TRBV11-2 and TRBJ2-5; D may be TRBD1 (6 bases). CDR1 and CDR2 (germline): SGHAT, FQNNGV. V gave up 6 bases and J gave up 1 base, with 9 bases separating them. This CDR3 has 13 residues. The CDR3: CASRWTAQETQYF. CDR3 nucleotide sequence: TGTGCCAGCAGGTGGACAGCCCAAGAGACCCAGTACTTC.

The V and J genes are TRBV19 and TRBJ1-4; TRBD1 might be the D (6 bases). V shed 7 bases and J shed 4 bases, with 13 bases lying between them. The germline V gene encodes CDR1 LNHDA and CDR2 SQIVND (reference sequence). The CDR3 extends over 14 amino acids. The CDR3: CASTSGVINEKLFF. The CDR3 region has the DNA TGTGCCAGTACTTCAGGGGTCATTAATGAAAAACTGTTTTTT.

The chain joins TRBV30 to TRBJ2-5; D not certain. Trimming took 2 bases from V and 1 from J, leaving 8 bases between them. Germline V gives CDR1 GTSNPN, CDR2 SVGIG (reference sequence). The CDR3 covers 13 residues. CDR3: CAWSSKTQETQYF. The CDR3 coding sequence is TGTGCCTGGAGTAGTAAAACCCAAGAGACCCAGTACTTC.

CDR3 sequence (DNA): TGTGCCAGCAGCCCACAGGGTGACGAGCAGTACTTC. Translated: CASSPQGDEQYF. The chain employs TRBV11-2 and TRBJ2-7, with a tentative D call TRBD1 (6 bases). Trimming stripped 5 bases from V and 5 bases from J, with 10 bases between. CDR3 size: 12 residues. From germline, CDR1 is SGHAT and CDR2 FQNNGV.

A note on this clone: The junction departs from germline at one end; a sequencing error may be responsible. The chain employs TRBV7-2 and TRBJ2-1, with 10 bases fitting TRBD2. The V gene's germline CDR1 is SGHTA and CDR2 FQGNSA. The CDR3 totals 13 residues. The CDR3 here is CASSIAGGYEQFF. The CDR3 bases are TGTGCCAGCAGCATAGCGGGAGGCTATGAGCAGTTCTTC.

This rearrangement joins TRBV14 to TRBJ1-6; D call uncertain. This CDR3 region has 14 residues. Trimming removed 2 bases from V and 6 bases from J, with 8 bases in between. Germline CDR1 SGHDN, CDR2 FVKESK. The CDR3 sequence is CASSQLPVNSPLHF. The CDR3 DNA reads as TGTGCCAGCAGCCAATTACCGGTTAATTCACCCCTCCACTTT.

The chain is built from TRBV6-5 and TRBJ1-1, with 7 bases aligning to TRBD1. The CDR3 sequence is 15 residues long. Unmatched junction bases numbered 6, after V lost 2 bases and J lost 3 bases. Germline lookup yields CDR1 MNHEY and CDR2 SVGAGI. For the CDR3, the DNA is TGTGCCAGCAGTTACACCACAGGGGATGACACTGAAGCTTTCTTT. Its translation is CASSYTTGDDTEAFF.

This clone occurred once. The CDR3 sequence is CASSTPQGDQPQHF. The CDR3 region has the DNA TGTGCCAGTAGTACGCCTCAGGGGGATCAGCCCCAGCATTTT. The chain carries TRBV19 and TRBJ1-5, with TRBD1 matching over 7 bases. The junction had 5 bases not matched to a gene; V was cut back by 4 bases and J by 5 bases. This CDR3 is built from 14 residues. In germline, CDR1 is LNHDA, CDR2 SQIVND (reference sequence).

The V and J genes are TRBV2 and TRBJ2-7; either TRBD1 or TRBD2 may fit D (5 bases each). The CDR3 covers 13 residues. CDR1 and CDR2 from the germline V gene are SNHLY and FYNNEI. Trimming shortened V by 6 bases and J by 9 bases, and 18 bases separated the two germline ends. The CDR3 DNA follows: TGTGCCAGCAGCAGGACCCTGCCCGGGGCGCAGTACTTC. Translated, it gives CASSRTLPGAQYF. Full variable domain (outside the CDR3, taken from reference TRBV2 and TRBJ2-7): EPEVTQTPSHQVTQMGQEVILRCVPISNHLYFYWYRQILGQKVEFLVSFYNNEISEKSEIFDDQFSVERPDGSNFTLKIRSTKLEDSAMYFCASSRTLPGAQYFGPGTRLTVT.

The table lists this clone with a count of one. CDR3 residues: CATSVDSNQPQHF. DNA for the CDR3: TGTGCCACCAGCGTCGACAGCAATCAGCCCCAGCATTTT. V and J are TRBV15 and TRBJ1-5; D gene unclear. Germline CDR1 and CDR2: LNHNV and YYDKDF (reference sequence). Trimming shortened V by 5 bases and J by 1 base, and 6 bases separated the two germline ends. The CDR3 has 13 amino acids.

This chain connects TRBV11-3 to TRBJ2-3; a weak D match, TRBD2 (5 bases). The V and J ends lost 5 bases and 4 bases respectively, with 10 bases between them. This CDR3 is built from 13 residues. Germline V gene lookup returns CDR1 SGHNT and CDR2 YENEEA. This chain's CDR3 is CASSARVPDTQYF. DNA for the CDR3: TGTGCCAGCAGCGCGCGGGTCCCAGATACGCAGTATTTT.

This chain uses TRBV27 with TRBJ2-7; tentative D call: TRBD2 (5 bases). Germline lookup yields CDR1 MNHEY and CDR2 SMNVEV (reference sequence). This CDR3 has 15 amino acids. V was pared by 2 bases and J by 0 bases, with 11 bases between. The CDR3 sequence is CASSLGSGLSYEQYF. For the CDR3, the DNA is TGTGCCAGCAGTTTAGGGAGCGGCCTCTCCTACGAGCAGTACTTC.

V usage is TRBV7-9 and J usage is TRBJ2-2; D gene unclear. Germline CDR1 is SEHNR and CDR2 is FQNEAQ (reference sequence). This CDR3 has 11 residues. Deletions cut 5 bases from V and 4 bases from J, with 2 bases between. CDR3 in amino acids: CASSATGELFF. The CDR3 DNA sequence: TGTGCCAGCAGCGCCACCGGGGAGCTGTTTTTT. The whole variable domain, filled in from reference TRBV7-9 and TRBJ2-2, reads DTGVSQNPRHKITKRGQNVTFRCDPISEHNRLYWYRQTLGQGPEFLTYFQNEAQLEKSRLLSDRFSAERPKGSFSTLEIQRTEQGDSAMYLCASSATGELFFGEGSRLTVL.

V is TRBV5-4 and J is TRBJ2-3, with 8 bases fitting TRBD1. CDR1 and CDR2 from the germline V gene are SGHNT and YYREEE (reference sequence). J was trimmed by 5 bases and V by 1 base; bases with no gene match: 3. This CDR3 comprises 14 residues. The CDR3 region has the DNA TGTGCCAGCAGCTTGTCCACAGGGGGAGATACGCAGTATTTT. Protein: CASSLSTGGDTQYF.

V and J are TRBV18 and TRBJ1-4; the match to TRBD1 covers 7 bases. This CDR3 contains 16 residues. Germline trimming cut 5 bases from V and 8 bases from J; bases unmatched to any gene: 14. CDR1 KGHSH and CDR2 LQKENI come from the germline V gene. In DNA, the CDR3 is TGTGCCAGCTCATCAGAAAGAGACAGGGCGATCGAAAAACTGTTTTTT. It encodes CASSSERDRAIEKLFF.

The chain has TRBV6-1 and TRBJ2-5, with D perhaps matching TRBD1 or TRBD2 (5 bases each). The V end lost 9 bases, the J end lost 0 bases, and 14 bases lay between the germline ends. This CDR3 comprises 14 residues. Germline CDR1 reads MNHNS; CDR2 reads SASEGT. The CDR3 protein is CASTWGSYQETQYF. The CDR3 DNA is TGTGCCAGTACTTGGGGGAGCTACCAAGAGACCCAGTACTTC.

The genes are TRBV9 and TRBJ2-1; 9 nucleotides match TRBD2. CDR3 size: 15 residues. Germline V gives CDR1 SGDLS, CDR2 YYNGEE. J gave up 4 bases and V 0 bases, and 2 bases lay outside the gene matches. DNA for the CDR3: TGTGCCAGCAGCGTAGGACTAGCGGTATACAATGAGCAGTTCTTC. Translated: CASSVGLAVYNEQFF.

V and J are TRBV19 and TRBJ1-1; weak D call: TRBD1 (5 bases). This CDR3 is built from 14 residues. CDR1 is LNHDA and CDR2 is SQIVND in the germline V gene (reference sequence). V dropped 10 bases and J dropped 1 base, with 16 bases sitting between them. The DNA for the CDR3 is TGTGCCACTCGGACGGGGGTAAGGAACACTGAAGCTTTCTTT. This codes for CATRTGVRNTEAFF.

The chain carries TRBV5-1 and TRBJ2-5; 13 bases line up with TRBD2. The J segment lost 4 bases and the V segment lost 0 bases, leaving 9 bases of the junction unmatched. Per the germline V gene, CDR1 is SGHRS and CDR2 is YFSETQ. CDR3 length equals 18 residues. The CDR3 bases are TGCGCCAGCAGCTTGGAGGCACTAGCGGGAGGGCTGGGAGAGACCCAGTACTTC. Translation gives CASSLEALAGGLGETQYF.

This clone was seen only a few times. The rearrangement joins TRBV10-3 to TRBJ2-3; 12 bases fit TRBD2. The V gene's germline CDR1 is ENHRY and CDR2 SYGVKD. The CDR3 extends over 15 amino acids. The V and J ends lost 4 bases and 1 base, in that order; junction bases with no gene match: 0. For the CDR3, the DNA is TGTGCCATCAGTGGACTAGCGGGGGGCACAGATACGCAGTATTTT. This translates into CAISGLAGGTDTQYF.

V gene TRBV7-9 combines with J gene TRBJ2-3; possible D gene TRBD2, 6 bases. Germline lookup yields CDR1 SEHNR and CDR2 FQNEAQ (reference sequence). The V gene lost 2 bases and the J gene lost 4 bases, with 16 bases spanning the gap. The CDR3 contains 16 residues. The CDR3 nucleotides are TGTGCCAGCAGCTTAACACTAGCTAGTGTCGCAGATACGCAGTATTTT. This encodes CASSLTLASVADTQYF.

This chain joins TRBV7-2 and TRBJ2-7; 14 bases agree with TRBD2. This CDR3 contains 18 residues. Germline trimming cut 5 bases from V and 4 bases from J; bases unmatched to any gene: 13. The germline V gene has CDR1 SGHTA and CDR2 FQGNSA. CDR3 DNA: TGTGCCAGCAGCGATAGGACCGGGACTAGCGGGGGTAGATACGAGCAGTACTTC. Translated: CASSDRTGTSGGRYEQYF.